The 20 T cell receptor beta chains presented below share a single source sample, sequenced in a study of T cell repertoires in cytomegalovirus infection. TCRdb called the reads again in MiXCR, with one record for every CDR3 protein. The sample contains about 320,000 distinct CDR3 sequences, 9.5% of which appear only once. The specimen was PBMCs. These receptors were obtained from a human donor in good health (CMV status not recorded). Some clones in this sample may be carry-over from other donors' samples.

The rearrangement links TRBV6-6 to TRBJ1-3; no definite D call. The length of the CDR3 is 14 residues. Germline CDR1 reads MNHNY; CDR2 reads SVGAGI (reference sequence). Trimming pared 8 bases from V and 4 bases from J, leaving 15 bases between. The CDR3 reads CASGNLAAGNTIYF. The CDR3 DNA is TGTGCCAGCGGGAACCTTGCGGCCGGAAACACCATATATTTT.

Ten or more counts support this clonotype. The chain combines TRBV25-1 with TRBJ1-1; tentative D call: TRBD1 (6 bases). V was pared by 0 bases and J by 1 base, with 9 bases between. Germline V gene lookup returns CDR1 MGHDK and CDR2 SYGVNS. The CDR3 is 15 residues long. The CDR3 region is CASSEYRQENTEAFF. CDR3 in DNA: TGTGCCAGCAGTGAATATCGACAGGAGAACACTGAAGCTTTCTTT.

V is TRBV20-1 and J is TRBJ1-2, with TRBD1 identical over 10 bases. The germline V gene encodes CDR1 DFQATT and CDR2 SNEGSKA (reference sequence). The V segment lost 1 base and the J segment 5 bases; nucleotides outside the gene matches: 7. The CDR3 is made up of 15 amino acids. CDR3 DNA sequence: TGCAGTGCTAGAGGGGGACAGGGGCTAGGGTATGGCTACACCTTC. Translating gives CSARGGQGLGYGYTF.

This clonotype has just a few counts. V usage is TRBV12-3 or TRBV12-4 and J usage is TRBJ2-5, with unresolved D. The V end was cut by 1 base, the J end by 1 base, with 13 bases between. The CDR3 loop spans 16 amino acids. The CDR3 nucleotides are TGTGCCAGCAGTTTAGAAGAAGCAGTATCCCAAGAGACCCAGTACTTC. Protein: CASSLEEAVSQETQYF.

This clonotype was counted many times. The CDR3, as DNA: TGTGCCAGCAGTCGAGGGACAGGATCTAACTATGGCTACACCTTC. Translating gives CASSRGTGSNYGYTF. The chain combines TRBV28 with TRBJ1-2; TRBD1 agrees at 8 bases. Germline V gives CDR1 MDHEN, CDR2 SYDVKM. V was clipped by 5 bases and J by 0 bases; unmatched bases: 5. This CDR3 contains 15 residues.

CDR3 residues: CASSLRQASGELFF. CDR3 nucleotide sequence: TGTGCCAGCAGCTTAAGGCAGGCATCCGGGGAGCTGTTTTTT. The chain links TRBV7-2 to TRBJ2-2; no firm D call. The CDR3 runs 14 residues. V lost 2 bases and J 6 bases, leaving 10 bases between the germline ends. Germline CDR1 and CDR2: SGHTA and FQGNSA.

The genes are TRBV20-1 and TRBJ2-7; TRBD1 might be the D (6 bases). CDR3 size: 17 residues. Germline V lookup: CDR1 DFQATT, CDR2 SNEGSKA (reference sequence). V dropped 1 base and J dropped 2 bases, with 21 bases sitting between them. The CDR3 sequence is CSARAYGTLNQPYEQYF. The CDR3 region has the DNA TGCAGTGCTAGAGCCTACGGGACACTTAACCAACCCTACGAGCAGTACTTC.

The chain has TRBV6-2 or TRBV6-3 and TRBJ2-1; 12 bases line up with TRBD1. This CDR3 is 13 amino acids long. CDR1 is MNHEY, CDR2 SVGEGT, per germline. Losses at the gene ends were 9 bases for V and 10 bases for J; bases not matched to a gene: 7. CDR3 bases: TGTGCCAGTAAAGGGACAGGGGGCCGCGAGCAGTTCTTC. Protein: CASKGTGGREQFF.

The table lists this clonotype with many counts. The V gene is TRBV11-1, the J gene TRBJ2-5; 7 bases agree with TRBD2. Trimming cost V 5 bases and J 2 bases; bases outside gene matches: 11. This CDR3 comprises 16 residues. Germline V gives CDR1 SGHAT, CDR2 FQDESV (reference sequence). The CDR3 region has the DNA TGTGCCAGCAGCCGGGGGGATATTAGCGCGCAAGAGACCCAGTACTTC. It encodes CASSRGDISAQETQYF.

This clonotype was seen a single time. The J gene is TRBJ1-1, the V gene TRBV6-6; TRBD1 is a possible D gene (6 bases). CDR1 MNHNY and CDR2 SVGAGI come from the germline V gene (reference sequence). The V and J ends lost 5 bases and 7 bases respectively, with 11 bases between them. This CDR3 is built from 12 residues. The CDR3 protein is CASSELQGEAFF. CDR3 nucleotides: TGTGCCAGCAGTGAGCTACAGGGTGAAGCTTTCTTT.

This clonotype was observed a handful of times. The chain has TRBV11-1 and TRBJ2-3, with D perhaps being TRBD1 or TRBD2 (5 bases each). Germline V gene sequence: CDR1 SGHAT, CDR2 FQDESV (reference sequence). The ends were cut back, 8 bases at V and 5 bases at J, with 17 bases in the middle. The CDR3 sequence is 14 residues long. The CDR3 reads CASEGTDTRDTQYF. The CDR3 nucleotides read TGTGCCAGCGAGGGGACGGATACACGAGATACGCAGTATTTT.

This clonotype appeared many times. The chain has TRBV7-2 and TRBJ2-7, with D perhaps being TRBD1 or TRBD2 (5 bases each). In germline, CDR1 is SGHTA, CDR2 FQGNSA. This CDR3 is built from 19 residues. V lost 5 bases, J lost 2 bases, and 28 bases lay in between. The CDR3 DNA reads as TGTGCCAGCAGCCGAGGACGGACGGGGCCAAACCTTCGGGCCTACGAGCAGTACTTC. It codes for CASSRGRTGPNLRAYEQYF.

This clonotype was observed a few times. The CDR3 here is CASSSLPAGATTGELFF. DNA for the CDR3: TGTGCCAGCAGCTCACTCCCCGCGGGGGCCACCACCGGGGAGCTGTTTTTT. V is TRBV7-2 and J is TRBJ2-2, with a tentative D call TRBD2 (7 bases). Deletions cut 4 bases from V and 4 bases from J, with 19 bases between. CDR1 and CDR2 from the germline V gene are SGHTA and FQGNSA. CDR3 length: 17 amino acids.

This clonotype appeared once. The CDR3 here is CASSSRGVPGETQYF. In DNA, the CDR3 is TGTGCCAGCAGCTCCCGGGGAGTTCCCGGGGAGACCCAGTACTTC. This sequence joins TRBV7-9 and TRBJ2-5; D is perhaps TRBD2 (5 bases). In germline, CDR1 is SEHNR, CDR2 FQNEAQ (reference sequence). V shed 4 bases and J shed 5 bases, with 17 bases lying between them. This CDR3 is 15 amino acids long.

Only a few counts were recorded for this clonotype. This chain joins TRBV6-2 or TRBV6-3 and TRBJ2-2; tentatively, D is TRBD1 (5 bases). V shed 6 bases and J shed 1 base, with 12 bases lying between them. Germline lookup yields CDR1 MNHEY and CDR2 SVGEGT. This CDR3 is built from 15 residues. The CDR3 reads CASRDDSRNTGELFF. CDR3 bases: TGTGCCAGCAGGGACGACAGCCGGAACACCGGGGAGCTGTTTTTT.

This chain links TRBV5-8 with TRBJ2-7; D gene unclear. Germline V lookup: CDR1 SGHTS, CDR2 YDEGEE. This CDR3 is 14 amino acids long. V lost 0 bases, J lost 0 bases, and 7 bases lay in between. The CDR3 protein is CASSLGPYSYEQYF. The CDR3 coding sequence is TGTGCCAGCAGCTTGGGGCCGTACTCCTACGAGCAGTACTTC.

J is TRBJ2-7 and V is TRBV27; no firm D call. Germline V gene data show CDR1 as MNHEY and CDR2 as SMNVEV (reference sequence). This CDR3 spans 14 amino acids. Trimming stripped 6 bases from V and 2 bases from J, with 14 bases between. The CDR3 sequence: CASRTMARPYEQYF. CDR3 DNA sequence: TGTGCCAGCAGAACAATGGCTAGACCCTACGAGCAGTACTTC.

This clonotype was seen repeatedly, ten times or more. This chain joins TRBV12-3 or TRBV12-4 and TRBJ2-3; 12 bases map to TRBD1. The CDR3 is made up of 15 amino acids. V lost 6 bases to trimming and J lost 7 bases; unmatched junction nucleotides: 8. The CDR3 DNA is TGTGCCAGCAGCCCCCGGGACAGGGGGCGAAATACGCAGTATTTT. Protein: CASSPRDRGRNTQYF.

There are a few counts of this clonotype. The CDR3 bases are TGTGCCACCAGTGAAAGAAAGGGCAGGGATAGCACAGATACGCAGTATTTT. Its translation: CATSERKGRDSTDTQYF. V usage is TRBV24-1 and J usage is TRBJ2-3; D possibly corresponds to TRBD1 (5 bases). Trimming took 4 bases from V and 0 from J, leaving 16 bases between them. CDR1 and CDR2 (germline): KGHDR, SFDVKD. There are 17 residues in the CDR3.

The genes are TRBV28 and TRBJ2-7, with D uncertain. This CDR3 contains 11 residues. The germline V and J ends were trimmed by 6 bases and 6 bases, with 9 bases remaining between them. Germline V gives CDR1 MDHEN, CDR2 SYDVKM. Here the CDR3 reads CASSSSGEQYF. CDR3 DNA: TGTGCCAGCAGCTCTAGTGGCGAGCAGTACTTC.